This T cell receptor beta chain was documented in a study of blood T cell repertoires in COVID-19. The data were produced by immunoSEQ multiplex PCR, yet TCRdb's version contains in-frame clones alone and is incomplete. In the table there are about 130,000 clones, about 80% of which are singletons. This clone was seen once. The germline V gene has CDR1 LNHDA and CDR2 SQIVND (reference sequence). V was clipped by 2 bases and J by 0 bases, with 14 bases between them. CDR3 size: 17 residues. The gene calls are TRBV19 and TRBJ1-5; perhaps TRBD1 as D (6 bases). This TCR came from a man aged 50 to 60 who had recovered from COVID-19. Sequenced input: PBMCs or T cells enriched from blood (not recorded which). In DNA form, the CDR3 reads TGTGCCAGTAGTATAAGCGGGACACCCTATAGCAATCAGCCCCAGCATTTT. The encoded protein is CASSISGTPYSNQPQHF. The full variable domain, its missing parts supplied by reference TRBV19 and TRBJ1-5, is DGGITQSPKYLFRKEGQNVTLSCEQNLNHDAMYWYRQDPGQGLRLIYYSQIVNDFQKGDIAEGYSVSREKKESFPLTVTSAQKNPTAFYLCASSISGTPYSNQPQHFGDGTRLSIL.